This T cell receptor beta chain derives from a study of technical replicates of blood from several donors. This clone came up a few times. This table comes from immunoSEQ multiplex PCR, and its TCRdb copy is limited to in-frame clones, with some not included. The repertoire consists of around 72,000 clones, with about 90% occurring once and the leading ten covering around 0.38%. Trimming removed 6 bases from V and 8 bases from J, with 8 bases in between. This CDR3 is built from 11 residues. Germline CDR1 MNHEY, CDR2 SMNVEV (reference sequence). The source material was T cells isolated from PBMCs. The source is a human donor in good health. J is TRBJ2-1 and V is TRBV27; a possible D gene is TRBD1 (6 bases). The CDR3, as DNA: TGTGCCAGCAGAACAGGGCATGAGCAGTTCTTC. It is translated as CASRTGHEQFF.